The rows below give T cell receptor beta chains drawn from one sample of a study of vaccination and CD4 T cells after COVID-19. TCRdb reprocessed the PCR reads via MiXCR and lists one record per CDR3 protein. Among 20,000 or so distinct CDR3 sequences, roughly 64% were seen once, and the ten largest hold around 1.2%. The starting material was CD4+ T cells from blood, obtained before SARS-CoV-2 vaccination. Receptors were obtained from a human donor who had recovered from COVID-19. Each CDR3 is given with its conserved first and last residue. The order of the fields is clone size, D gene, J gene, V gene, CDR3 DNA, CDR3 protein. The D gene is left open where the match is weak. Only part of the rows carry a size: once, few, many, or a class if the clone is expanded.

NA TRBD1 TRBJ1-5 TRBV7-9 TGTGCCAGCAGCTCAACTGACCGGGACAGGGGTTGGCAGCCCCAGCATTTT CASSSTDRDRGWQPQHF
few NA TRBJ1-1 TRBV25-1 TGTGCCAGCAGTACAGGATGGAACACTGAAGCTTTCTTT CASSTGWNTEAFF
NA NA TRBJ2-2 TRBV6-1 TGTGCCAGCATATCGCGGGCTGACACCGGGGAGCTGTTTTTT CASISRADTGELFF
NA NA TRBJ2-7 TRBV30 TGTGCCTGGAGATTGCACTCCTACGAGCAGTACTTC CAWRLHSYEQYF
NA NA TRBJ2-3 TRBV7-3 TGTGCCAGCAGCTTTGGCTCCCCGGGGTCAGATACGCAGTATTTT CASSFGSPGSDTQYF
NA NA TRBJ2-5 TRBV20-1 TGCAGTGCTAGAGATCCCGGGGAGACCCAGTACTTC CSARDPGETQYF
NA NA TRBJ2-5 TRBV6-5 TGTGCCAGCAGTTCCTGGACAGACGAGGAGACCCAGTACTTC CASSSWTDEETQYF
NA NA TRBJ1-5 TRBV21-1 TGTGCCAGCAGCACAGATCGTGGGAGGGTCACCTTCCCCGAGAATCATTGCAATCAGCCCCAGCATTTT CASSTDRGRVTFPENHCNQPQHF
NA NA TRBJ1-1 TRBV20-1 TGCAGTGCTAACGGGGTTACGAGTGAAGCTTTCTTT CSANGVTSEAFF
NA NA TRBJ1-2 TRBV7-2 TGTGCCAGCAGCTTAGACAGGGTTAAAGGCTACACCTTC CASSLDRVKGYTF
NA NA TRBJ2-5 TRBV20-1 TGCAGTGCTCAATCTTGGGACGGACAAGAGACCCAGTACTTC CSAQSWDGQETQYF
NA TRBD2 TRBJ2-5 TRBV11-3 TGTGCCAGCAGCTTAGATGCTGCGGGAGCGACCCAGTACTTC CASSLDAAGATQYF
NA NA TRBJ2-1 TRBV21-1 TGTGCCAGCAGCTCCCAGGGGCTAGCGGGCCCCTCCTACAATGAGCAGTTCTTC CASSSQGLAGPSYNEQFF
NA NA TRBJ2-1 TRBV7-2 TGTGCCAGCAGCCACAGCAGAGAGCAGTTCTTC CASSHSREQFF
NA NA TRBJ2-7 TRBV7-2 TGTGCCAGCAGCCCAGACAAGTGGGCCTACGAGCAGTACTTC CASSPDKWAYEQYF
NA TRBD2 TRBJ2-3 TRBV20-1 TGCAGTGCCGCCAGGGGCGGGAGGTCTCCTAGCACAGATACGCAGTATTTT CSAARGGRSPSTDTQYF
NA NA TRBJ2-2 TRBV12-3/TRBV12-4 TGTGCCAGCAGTTTTAGCACGAACACCGGGGAGCTGTTTTTT CASSFSTNTGELFF
NA TRBD1 TRBJ1-5 TRBV5-5 TGTGCCAGCAGCCCGGACAGGGTAATCCAGCCCCAGCATTTT CASSPDRVIQPQHF